The table lists the clone carrying this TCR beta chain with a few counts. The antigen is not known. It was template switching that added a universal primer site, and there were unique molecular identifiers on the cDNA. Each CDR3 protein is one row after TCRdb ran MiXCR on the 5' RACE reads. Among some 1,700,000 distinct CDR3 sequences listed, more than 30% were seen once. The sample originates from a study of identical twins. Whole-study findings and limits: Conclusions were drawn cross-sectionally by statistical analysis, without following the same donors. Twins shared out-of-frame alpha sequences with excess low generation probability.

Healthy Caucasians made up all donors. This receptor was taken from a newborn girl in good health. The sample consisted of cord blood.

CDR3 sequence reads: CASTIPGTGKNIQYF. The DNA for the CDR3 is TGTGCCAGCACCATCCCCGGGACGGGGAAAAACATTCAGTACTTC. The chain couples TRBV28 to TRBJ2-4; either TRBD1 or TRBD2 may fit D (5 bases each). V gave up 7 bases and J gave up 4 bases, with 17 bases separating them. The CDR3 length is 15 residues. In germline, CDR1 is MDHEN, CDR2 SYDVKM.